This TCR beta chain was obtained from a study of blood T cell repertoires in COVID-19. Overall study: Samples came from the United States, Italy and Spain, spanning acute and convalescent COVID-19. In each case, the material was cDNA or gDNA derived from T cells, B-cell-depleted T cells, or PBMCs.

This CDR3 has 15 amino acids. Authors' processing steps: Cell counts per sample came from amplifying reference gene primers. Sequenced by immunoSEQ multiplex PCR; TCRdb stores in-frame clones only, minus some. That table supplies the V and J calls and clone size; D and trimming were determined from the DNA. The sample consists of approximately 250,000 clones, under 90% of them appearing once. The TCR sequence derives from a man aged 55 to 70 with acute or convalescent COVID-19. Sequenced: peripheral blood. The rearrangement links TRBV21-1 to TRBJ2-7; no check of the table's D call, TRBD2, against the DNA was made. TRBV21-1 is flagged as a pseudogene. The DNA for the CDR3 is TGTGCCAGCAGCAAAGCAGAGGGTGAACACTACGAGCAGTACTTC. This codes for CASSKAEGEHYEQYF.